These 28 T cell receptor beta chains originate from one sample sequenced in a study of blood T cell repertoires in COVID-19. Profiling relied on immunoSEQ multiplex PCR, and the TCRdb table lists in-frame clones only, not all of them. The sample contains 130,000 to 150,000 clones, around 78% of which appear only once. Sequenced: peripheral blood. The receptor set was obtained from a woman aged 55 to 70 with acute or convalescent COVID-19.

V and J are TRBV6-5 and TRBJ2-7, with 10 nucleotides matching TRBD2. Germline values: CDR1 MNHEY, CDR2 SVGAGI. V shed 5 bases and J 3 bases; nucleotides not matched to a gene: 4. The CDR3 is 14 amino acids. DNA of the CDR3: TGTGCCAGCAGTCTTATAGCGGGAGGCTACGAGCAGTACTTC. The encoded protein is CASSLIAGGYEQYF.

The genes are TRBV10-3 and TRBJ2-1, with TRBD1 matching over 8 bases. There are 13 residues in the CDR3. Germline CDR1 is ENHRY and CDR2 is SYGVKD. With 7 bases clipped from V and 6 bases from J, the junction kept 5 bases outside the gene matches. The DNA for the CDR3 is TGTGCCATCACTCAGGGGGCTTCCAATGAGCAGTTCTTC. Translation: CAITQGASNEQFF.

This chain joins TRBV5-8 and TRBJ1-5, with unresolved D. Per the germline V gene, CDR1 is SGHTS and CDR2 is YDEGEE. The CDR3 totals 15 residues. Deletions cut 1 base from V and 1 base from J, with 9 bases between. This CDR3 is CASSLHFRSNQPQHF. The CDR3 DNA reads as TGTGCCAGCAGCTTGCATTTCAGGAGCAATCAGCCCCAGCATTTT.

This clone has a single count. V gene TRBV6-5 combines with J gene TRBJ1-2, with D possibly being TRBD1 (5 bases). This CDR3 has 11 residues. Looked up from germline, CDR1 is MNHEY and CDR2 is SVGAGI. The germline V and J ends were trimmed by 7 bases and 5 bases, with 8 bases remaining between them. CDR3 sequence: CASTGGYGYTF. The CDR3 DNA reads TGTGCCAGCACTGGGGGGTATGGCTACACCTTC.

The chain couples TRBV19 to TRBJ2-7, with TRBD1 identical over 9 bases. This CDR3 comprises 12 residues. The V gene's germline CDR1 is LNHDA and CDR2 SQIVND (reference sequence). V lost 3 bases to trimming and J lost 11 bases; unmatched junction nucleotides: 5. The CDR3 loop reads CASSILQGAKYF. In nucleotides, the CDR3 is TGTGCCAGTAGTATTTTACAGGGGGCGAAGTACTTC.

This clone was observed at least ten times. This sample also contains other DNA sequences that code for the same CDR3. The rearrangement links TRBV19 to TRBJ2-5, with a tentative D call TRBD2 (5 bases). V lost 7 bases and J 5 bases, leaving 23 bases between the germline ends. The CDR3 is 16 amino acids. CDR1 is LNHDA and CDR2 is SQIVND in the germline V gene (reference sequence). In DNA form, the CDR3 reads TGTGCCAGTAAGGAGGCGGGTGGGCCCGGGTCGGAGACCCAGTACTTC. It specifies CASKEAGGPGSETQYF.

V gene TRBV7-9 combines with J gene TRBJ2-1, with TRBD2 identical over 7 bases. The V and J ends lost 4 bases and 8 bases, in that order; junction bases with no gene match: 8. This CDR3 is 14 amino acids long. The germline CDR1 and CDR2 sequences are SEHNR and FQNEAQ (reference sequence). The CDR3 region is CASSWGGRKYEQFF. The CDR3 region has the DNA TGTGCCAGCAGCTGGGGCGGGAGAAAGTATGAGCAGTTCTTC.

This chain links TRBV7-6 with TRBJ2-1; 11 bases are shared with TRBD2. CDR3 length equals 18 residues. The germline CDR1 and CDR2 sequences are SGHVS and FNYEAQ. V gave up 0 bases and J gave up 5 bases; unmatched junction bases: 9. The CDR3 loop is CASSLAVVLAGGDNEQFF. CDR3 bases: TGTGCCAGCAGCTTAGCTGTCGTGTTAGCGGGGGGGGACAATGAGCAGTTCTTC. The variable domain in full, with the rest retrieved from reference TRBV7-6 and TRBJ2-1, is GAGVSQSPRYKVTKRGQDVALRCDPISGHVSLYWYRQALGQGPEFLTYFNYEAQQDKSGLPNDRFSAERPEGSISTLTIQRTEQRDSAMYRCASSLAVVLAGGDNEQFFGPGTRLTVL.

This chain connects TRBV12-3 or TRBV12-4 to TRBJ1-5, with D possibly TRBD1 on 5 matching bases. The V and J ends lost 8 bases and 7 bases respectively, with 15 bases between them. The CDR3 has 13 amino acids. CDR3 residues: CASRKGHGQPQHF. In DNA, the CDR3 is TGTGCCAGCCGAAAGGGGCACGGGCAGCCCCAGCATTTT.

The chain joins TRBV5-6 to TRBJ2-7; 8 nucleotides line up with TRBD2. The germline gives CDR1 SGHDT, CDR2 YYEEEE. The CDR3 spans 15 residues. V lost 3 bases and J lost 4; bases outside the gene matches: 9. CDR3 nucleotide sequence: TGTGCCAGCAGCTCGCAACTAGCGGAGCCTTACGAGCAGTACTTC. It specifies CASSSQLAEPYEQYF.

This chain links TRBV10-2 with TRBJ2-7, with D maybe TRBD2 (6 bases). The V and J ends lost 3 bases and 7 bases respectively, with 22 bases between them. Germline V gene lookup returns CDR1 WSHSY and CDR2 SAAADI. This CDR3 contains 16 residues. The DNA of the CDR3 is TGCGCCAGCAGTGACCCCCTACTGGCGGGAACAGAGGAGCAGTACTTC. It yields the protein CASSDPLLAGTEEQYF.

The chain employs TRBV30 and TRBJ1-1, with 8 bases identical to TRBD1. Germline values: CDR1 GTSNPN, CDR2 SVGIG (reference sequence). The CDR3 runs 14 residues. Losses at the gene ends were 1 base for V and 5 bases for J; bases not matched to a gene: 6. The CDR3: CAWSASGGPTEAFF. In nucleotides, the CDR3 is TGTGCCTGGAGTGCGTCAGGGGGCCCTACTGAAGCTTTCTTT.

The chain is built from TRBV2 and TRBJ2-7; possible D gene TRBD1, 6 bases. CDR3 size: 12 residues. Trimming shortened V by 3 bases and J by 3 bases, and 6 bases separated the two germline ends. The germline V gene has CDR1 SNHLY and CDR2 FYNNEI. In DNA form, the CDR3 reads TGTGCCAGCAGTGACAGGGGCTACGAGCAGTACTTC. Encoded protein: CASSDRGYEQYF.

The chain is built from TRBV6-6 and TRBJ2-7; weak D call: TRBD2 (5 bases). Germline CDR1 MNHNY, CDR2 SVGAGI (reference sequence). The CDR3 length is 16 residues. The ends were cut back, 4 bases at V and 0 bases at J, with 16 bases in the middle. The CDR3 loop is CASSFSPGTNSYEQYF. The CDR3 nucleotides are TGTGCCAGCAGTTTTTCCCCGGGAACTAACTCCTACGAGCAGTACTTC.

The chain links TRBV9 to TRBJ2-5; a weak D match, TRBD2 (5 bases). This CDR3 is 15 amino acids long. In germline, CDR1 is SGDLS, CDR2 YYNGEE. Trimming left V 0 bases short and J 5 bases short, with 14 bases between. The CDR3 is CASSVGPGTVETQYF. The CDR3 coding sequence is TGTGCCAGCAGCGTAGGGCCGGGAACCGTGGAGACCCAGTACTTC.

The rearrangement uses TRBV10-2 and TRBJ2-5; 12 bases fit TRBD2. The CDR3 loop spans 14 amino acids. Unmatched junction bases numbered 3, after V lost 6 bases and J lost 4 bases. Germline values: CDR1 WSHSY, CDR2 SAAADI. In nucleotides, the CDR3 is TGCGCCAGCAGGACTAGCGGGAGATTAGAGACCCAGTACTTC. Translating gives CASRTSGRLETQYF.

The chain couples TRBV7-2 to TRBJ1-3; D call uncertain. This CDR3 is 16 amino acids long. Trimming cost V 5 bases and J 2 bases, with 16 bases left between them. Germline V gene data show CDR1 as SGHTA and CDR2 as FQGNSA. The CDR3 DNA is TGTGCCAGCAGCGCGGGCGTCGAGAAGACTGGAAACACCATATATTTT. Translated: CASSAGVEKTGNTIYF.

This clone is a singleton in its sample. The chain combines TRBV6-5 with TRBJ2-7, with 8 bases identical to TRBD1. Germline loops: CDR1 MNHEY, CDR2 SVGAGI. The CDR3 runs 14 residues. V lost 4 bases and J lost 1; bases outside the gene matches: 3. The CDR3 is CASSSGGFSYEQYF. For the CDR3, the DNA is TGTGCCAGCAGTTCAGGGGGCTTTTCCTACGAGCAGTACTTC.

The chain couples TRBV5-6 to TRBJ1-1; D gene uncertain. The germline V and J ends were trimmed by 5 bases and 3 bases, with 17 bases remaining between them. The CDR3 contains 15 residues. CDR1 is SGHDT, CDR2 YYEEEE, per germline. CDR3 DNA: TGTGCCAGCAGTTTTGGGCATCGGGAGGACACTGAAGCTTTCTTT. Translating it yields CASSFGHREDTEAFF.

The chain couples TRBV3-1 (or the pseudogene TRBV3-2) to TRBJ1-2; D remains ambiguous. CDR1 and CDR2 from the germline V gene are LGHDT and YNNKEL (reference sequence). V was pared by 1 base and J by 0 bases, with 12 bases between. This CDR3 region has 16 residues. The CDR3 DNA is TGTGCCAGCAGCCAAGGGGCAGGCGAGACTAACTATGGCTACACCTTC. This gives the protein CASSQGAGETNYGYTF.

CDR3 sequence: CASSWPAGGFDTQYF. CDR3 coding DNA: TGTGCCAGCAGCTGGCCAGCGGGAGGGTTCGATACGCAGTATTTT. The V gene is TRBV27, the J gene TRBJ2-3; TRBD2 agrees at 10 bases. The CDR3 runs 15 residues. The V gene end was trimmed by 6 bases and the J gene end by 6 bases; junction bases not matched to a gene: 9. Germline CDR1 and CDR2: MNHEY and SMNVEV (reference sequence).

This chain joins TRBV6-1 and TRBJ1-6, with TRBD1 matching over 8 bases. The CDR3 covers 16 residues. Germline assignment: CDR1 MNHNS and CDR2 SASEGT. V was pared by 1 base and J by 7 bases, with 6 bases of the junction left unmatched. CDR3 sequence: CASSEDGQGGNSPLHF. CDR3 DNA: TGTGCCAGCAGTGAAGACGGACAGGGTGGAAATTCACCCCTCCACTTT.

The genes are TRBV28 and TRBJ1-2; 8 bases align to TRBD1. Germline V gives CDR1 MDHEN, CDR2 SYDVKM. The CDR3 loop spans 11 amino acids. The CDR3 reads CATGGSYGYTF. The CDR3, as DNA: TGTGCAACAGGGGGGAGCTATGGCTACACCTTC.

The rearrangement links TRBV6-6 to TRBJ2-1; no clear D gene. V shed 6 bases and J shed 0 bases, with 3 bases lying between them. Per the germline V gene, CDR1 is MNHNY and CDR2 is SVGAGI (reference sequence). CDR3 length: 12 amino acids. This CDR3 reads CASSISYNEQFF. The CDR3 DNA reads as TGTGCCAGCAGCATCTCCTACAATGAGCAGTTCTTC.

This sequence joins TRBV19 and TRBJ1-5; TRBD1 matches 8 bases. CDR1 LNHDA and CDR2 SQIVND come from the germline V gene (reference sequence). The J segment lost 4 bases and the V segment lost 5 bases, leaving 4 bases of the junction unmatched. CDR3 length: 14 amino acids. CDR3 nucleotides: TGTGCCAGTAGTGGGACAGGCGGAAATCAGCCCCAGCATTTT. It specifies CASSGTGGNQPQHF.

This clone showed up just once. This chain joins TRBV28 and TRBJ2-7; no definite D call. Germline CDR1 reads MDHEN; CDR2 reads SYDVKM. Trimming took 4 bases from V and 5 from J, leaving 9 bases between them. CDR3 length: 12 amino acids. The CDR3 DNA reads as TGTGCCAGCAGTTCAGGCGTTCACGAGCAGTACTTC. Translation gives CASSSGVHEQYF.

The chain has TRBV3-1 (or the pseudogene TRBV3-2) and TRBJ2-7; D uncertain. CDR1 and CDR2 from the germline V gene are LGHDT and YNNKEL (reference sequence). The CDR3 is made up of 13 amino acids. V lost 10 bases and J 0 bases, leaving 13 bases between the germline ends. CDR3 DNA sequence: TGTGCCATCTCAAGAGCGCCCTCCTACGAGCAGTACTTC. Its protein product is CAISRAPSYEQYF.

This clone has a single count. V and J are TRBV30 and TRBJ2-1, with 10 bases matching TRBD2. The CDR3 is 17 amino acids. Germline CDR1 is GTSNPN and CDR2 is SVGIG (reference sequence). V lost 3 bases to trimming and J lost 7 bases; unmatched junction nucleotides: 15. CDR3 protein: CAWRVGASGRRYNEQFF. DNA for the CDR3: TGTGCCTGGAGGGTGGGGGCTAGCGGGAGACGTTATAATGAGCAGTTCTTC.